This T cell receptor beta chain was recorded in a study of cytomegalovirus exposure and HLA in healthy donors. General study points: The productive fraction for most TCR beta V segments was about 87% or about 30% in an earlier analysis.

The germline V gene has CDR1 SEHNR and CDR2 FQNEAQ (reference sequence). Germline trimming cut 3 bases from V and 2 bases from J; bases unmatched to any gene: 7. This CDR3 is 15 amino acids long. Concerning this clone: No antigen is known for it.

The PCR ran on 60 Vbeta and 13 Jbeta primers. Profiled with immunoSEQ multiplex PCR; TCRdb holds only in-frame clones, not every one. The sample lists about 75,000 clones; around 83% were seen once. The chain carries TRBV7-9 and TRBJ2-7, with 7 bases matching TRBD1. The source of this sequence is a man in his 70s in good health and CMV-seropositive. Sequenced input: PBMCs. The CDR3: CASSLFRQGPYEQYF. CDR3 sequence (DNA): TGTGCCAGCAGCTTGTTTAGACAGGGACCCTACGAGCAGTACTTC. The full variable domain, completed using reference TRBV7-9 and TRBJ2-7, is DTGVSQNPRHKITKRGQNVTFRCDPISEHNRLYWYRQTLGQGPEFLTYFQNEAQLEKSRLLSDRFSAERPKGSFSTLEIQRTEQGDSAMYLCASSLFRQGPYEQYFGPGTRLTVT.